The entry below describes one TCR beta chain. Its binding antigen is unknown. Base-call qualities are not available, and no considerably larger clone is one nucleotide away. The data originate from a study of blood T cell repertoires in COVID-19 (dated by TCRdb to 2019 to 2021). Study-level background: Collaborator samples came from the United States, Italy and Spain and covered acute and convalescent phases of COVID-19. The material from the prospective study consisted of cDNA or gDNA derived from T cells, B-cell-depleted T cells, or PBMCs. Subjects who had been exposed to COVID-19, were actively infected with it, or had recovered from it provided the deeply sampled blood TCRbeta repertoires that made up the dataset. A freely available public database, intended as a resource for researchers studying the immune response to SARS-CoV-2, is where the repertoires were released. The samples were drawn from the first 160 participants of the ongoing ImmuneRACE study and from 1,254 subjects provided by 6 global collaborators. Sample metadata almost always included a de-identified subject ID, COVID-19 status, age in years and sex. HLA class I and class II types, where available, came from metadata supplied by the sample provider rather than from assay-based typing.

TCRbeta CDR3 regions were amplified from genomic DNA using the immunoSEQ Assay, a bias-controlled multiplex PCR. As for the original processing: The number of nucleated cells in each sample was estimated by amplification of reference gene primers within the assay. To quantify the absolute abundance of each unique TCRbeta CDR3 rearrangement, sequence reads were collapsed and filtered. For each sample, productive Simpson clonality was calculated as the square root of Simpson's diversity index over productive rearrangements. In TCRdb, the immuneACCESS table is reduced to in-frame sequences with V and J assigned. These tables do not hold every clone; where another copy was compared, an unresolved V gene accounts for under half, and the others remain unexplained. That table furnishes V, J and clone size, whereas the DNA furnished D and trimming. Across this sample there are 55,000 to 80,000 clones, with 80% to 90% seen only once. The top ten hold approximately 10% of the sample.

Whole blood was collected in K2EDTA tubes by collaborating institutions according to the institutions' own protocols. For TCRbeta analysis, collaborators shipped samples in one of three forms: frozen whole blood, isolated PBMCs, or DNA extracted from either of those sample types. General conclusions and limits of the study: Clinical and demographic metadata were provided uncurated, with the amount varying by source and participant.

Reading from cysteine to phenylalanine, the CDR3 counts 13 amino acids. Just the 39-base CDR3 DNA is kept, in frame starting at base 1. Trimming at the junction amounts to 0 bases on V and 4 bases on J, and the germline ends lie 7 bases apart. Looking up the germline V gene yields CDR1 ENHRY and CDR2 SYGVKD. The specimen sequenced was peripheral blood. This TCR came from a man older than 75 with acute or convalescent COVID-19. The chain is encoded by TRBV10-3 joined to TRBJ2-7; the D segment cannot be called with confidence. The encoded CDR3 is CAISESTGYEQYF. The DNA sequence reads TGTGCCATCAGTGAGTCGACGGGTTACGAGCAGTACTTC.